This T cell receptor (beta chain) was documented in a study of cytomegalovirus exposure and HLA in healthy donors. These donors were members of the roughly 120-subject validation cohort, a group separate from the roughly 670-subject first cohort. TCRdb's table, derived via immunoSEQ multiplex PCR, lists solely in-frame clones and lacks some. Of fewer than 70,000 clones in the sample, about 96% were seen once. Points from the study as a whole: Rarity marked most TCR sequences, yet some public TCRs occurred in many donors. In vitro checks showed that a few CMV-associated chains really do target CMV antigens. Later, an analysis found that TCR clusters from the first cohort tended to co-occur in the 90 to 150 validation repertoires.

Germline V gene data show CDR1 as SGHTA and CDR2 as FQGTGA. Unmatched junction bases numbered 7, after V lost 2 bases and J lost 4 bases. The CDR3 is 15 amino acids. Note on this clone: The target antigen is unknown.

The sequenced sample was PBMCs. The V call is TRBV7-3, the J call TRBJ2-7; TRBD1 agrees at 8 bases. This TCR was sampled from a man younger than 35 in good health and CMV-seronegative. CDR3 nucleotide sequence: TGTGCCAGCAGCTTAGTTAGGACAGGGATTTACGAGCAGTACTTC. It translates to CASSLVRTGIYEQYF. Complete variable domain (other parts from reference TRBV7-3 and TRBJ2-7): GAGVSQTPSNKVTEKGKYVELRCDPISGHTALYWYRQSLGQGPEFLIYFQGTGAADDSGLPNDRFFAVRPEGSVSTLKIQRTERGDSAVYLCASSLVRTGIYEQYFGPGTRLTVT.